The clone carrying this TCR beta chain was picked up one time. Its antigen remains unidentified. Produced via immunoSEQ multiplex PCR; TCRdb's table is partial and in-frame only. The data hold 15,000 to 20,000 clones, with about 87% observed a single time. This CDR3 has 17 residues. CDR1 SGHDN and CDR2 FVKESK come from the germline V gene. J gave up 3 bases and V 1 base, and 8 bases lay outside the gene matches. The data are from a study of neoadjuvant nivolumab and ipilimumab in lung cancer. Turning to the study itself: Nivolumab 3 mg/kg was given days 1, 15 and 29, plus ipilimumab 1 mg/kg day 1 in combination.

Study-wide findings and caveats: Compared with tumor-adjacent uninvolved lung, resected tumors showed greater richness and clonality. Only two of four nivolumab-treated tumors gained richness and clonality by surgery. TCR clonality did not significantly correlate with pathologic tumor regression.

This clonotype originated in an adult with non-small cell lung cancer. The specimen was peripheral blood, collected before neoadjuvant nivolumab, alone or with ipilimumab. V and J are TRBV14 and TRBJ1-2, with TRBD1 identical over 10 bases. This CDR3 reads CASSQGTRQGAHYGYTF. The CDR3 nucleotides read TGTGCCAGCAGCCAAGGCACCCGACAGGGGGCCCACTATGGCTACACCTTC.